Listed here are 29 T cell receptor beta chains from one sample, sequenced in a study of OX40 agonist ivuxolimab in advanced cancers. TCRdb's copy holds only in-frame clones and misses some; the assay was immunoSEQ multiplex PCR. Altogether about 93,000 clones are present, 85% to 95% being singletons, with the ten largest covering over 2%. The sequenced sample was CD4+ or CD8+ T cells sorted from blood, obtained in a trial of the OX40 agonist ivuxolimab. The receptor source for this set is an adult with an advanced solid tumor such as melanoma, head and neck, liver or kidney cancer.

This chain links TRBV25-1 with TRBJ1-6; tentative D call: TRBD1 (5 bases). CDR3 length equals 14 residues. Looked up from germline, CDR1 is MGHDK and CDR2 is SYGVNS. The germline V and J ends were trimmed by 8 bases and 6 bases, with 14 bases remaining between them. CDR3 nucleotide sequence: TGTGCCAGCCGAGTGGGTGGGGGTAATTCACCCCTCCACTTT. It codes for CASRVGGGNSPLHF.

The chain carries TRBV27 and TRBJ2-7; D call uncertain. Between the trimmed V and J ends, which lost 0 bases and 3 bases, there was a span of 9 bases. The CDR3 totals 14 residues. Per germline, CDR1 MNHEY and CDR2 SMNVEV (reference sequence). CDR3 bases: TGTGCCAGCAGTTTATCGGGCAGTTACTACGAGCAGTACTTC. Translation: CASSLSGSYYEQYF.

For the CDR3, the DNA is TGTGCCAGCAGCCTCAGGCTATCTACGGCCCAGTACTTC. It is translated as CASSLRLSTAQYF. This chain links TRBV21-1 with TRBJ2-5; the table's D call, TRBD1, was not checked against the DNA. TRBV21-1 is annotated as a pseudogene. The CDR3 length is 13 residues.

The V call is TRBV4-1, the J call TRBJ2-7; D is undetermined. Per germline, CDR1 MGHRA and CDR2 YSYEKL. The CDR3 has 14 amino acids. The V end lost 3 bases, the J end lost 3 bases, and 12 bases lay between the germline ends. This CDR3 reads CASSHSDGNYEQYF. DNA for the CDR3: TGCGCCAGCAGCCATTCCGACGGTAACTACGAGCAGTACTTC.

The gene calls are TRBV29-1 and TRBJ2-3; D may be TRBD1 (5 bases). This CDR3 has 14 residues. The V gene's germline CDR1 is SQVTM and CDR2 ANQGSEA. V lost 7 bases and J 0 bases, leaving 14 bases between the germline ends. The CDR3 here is CSALQATSTDTQYF. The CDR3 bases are TGCAGCGCACTACAGGCCACTAGCACAGATACGCAGTATTTT.

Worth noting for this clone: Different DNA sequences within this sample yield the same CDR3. The CDR3 coding sequence is TGTCCCCTTAGGGGGGACACTGAAGCTTTCTTT. Its translation is CPLRGDTEAFF. V usage is TRBV6-5 and J usage is TRBJ1-1, with a tentative D call TRBD1 (6 bases). The CDR3 is made up of 11 amino acids. Per the germline V gene, CDR1 is MNHEY and CDR2 is SVGAGI.

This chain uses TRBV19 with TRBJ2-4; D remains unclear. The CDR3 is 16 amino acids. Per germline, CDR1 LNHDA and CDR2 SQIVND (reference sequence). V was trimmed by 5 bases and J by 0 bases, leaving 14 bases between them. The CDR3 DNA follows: TGTGCCAGTAGTCCGGGCCTTAGTGGAGCCAAAAACATTCAGTACTTC. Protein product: CASSPGLSGAKNIQYF.

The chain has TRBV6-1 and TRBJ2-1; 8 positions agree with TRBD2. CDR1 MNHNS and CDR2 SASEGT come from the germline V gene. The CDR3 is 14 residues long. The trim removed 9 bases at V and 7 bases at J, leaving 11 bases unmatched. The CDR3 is CASLSGAGRNEQFF. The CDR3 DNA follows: TGTGCCAGTCTTAGCGGGGCCGGCCGGAATGAGCAGTTCTTC.

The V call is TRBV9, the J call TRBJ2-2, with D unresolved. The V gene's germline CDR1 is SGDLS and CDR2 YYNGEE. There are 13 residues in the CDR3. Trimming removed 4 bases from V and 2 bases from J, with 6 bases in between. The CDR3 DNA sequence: TGTGCCAGCAGCCCGAAAAACACCGGGGAGCTGTTTTTT. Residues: CASSPKNTGELFF.

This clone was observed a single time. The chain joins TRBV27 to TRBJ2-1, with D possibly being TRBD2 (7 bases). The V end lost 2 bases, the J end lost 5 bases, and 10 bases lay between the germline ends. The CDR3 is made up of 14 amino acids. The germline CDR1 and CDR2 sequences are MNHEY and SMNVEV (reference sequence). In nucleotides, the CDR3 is TGTGCCAGCAGTTTAGGGGGGGGCCACAATGAGCAGTTCTTC. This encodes CASSLGGGHNEQFF.

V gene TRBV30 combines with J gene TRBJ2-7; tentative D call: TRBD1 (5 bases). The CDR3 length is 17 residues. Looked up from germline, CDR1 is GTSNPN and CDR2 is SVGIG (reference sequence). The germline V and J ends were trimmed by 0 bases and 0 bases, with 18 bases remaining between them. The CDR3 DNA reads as TGTGCCTGGAGTGTACCCAAACAGGTCCCCTCCTCCTACGAGCAGTACTTC. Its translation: CAWSVPKQVPSSYEQYF.

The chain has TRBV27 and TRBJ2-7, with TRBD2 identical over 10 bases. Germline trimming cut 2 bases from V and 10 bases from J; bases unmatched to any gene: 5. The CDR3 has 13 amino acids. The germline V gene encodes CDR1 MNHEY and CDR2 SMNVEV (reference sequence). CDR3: CASSLGLAGDQYF. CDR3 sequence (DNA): TGTGCCAGCAGTTTAGGGCTAGCGGGGGATCAGTACTTC.

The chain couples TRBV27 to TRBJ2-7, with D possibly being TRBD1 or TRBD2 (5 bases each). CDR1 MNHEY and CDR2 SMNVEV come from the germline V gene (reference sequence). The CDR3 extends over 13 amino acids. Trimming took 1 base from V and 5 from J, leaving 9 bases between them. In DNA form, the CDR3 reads TGTGCCAGCAGTTTATGGCGAGGGGACGAGCAGTACTTC. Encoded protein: CASSLWRGDEQYF.

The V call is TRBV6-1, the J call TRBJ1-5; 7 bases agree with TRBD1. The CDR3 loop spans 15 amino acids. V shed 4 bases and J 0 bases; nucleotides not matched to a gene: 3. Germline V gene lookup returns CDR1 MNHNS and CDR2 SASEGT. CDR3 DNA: TGTGCCAGCAGTGCGGGACAGTATAGCAATCAGCCCCAGCATTTT. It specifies CASSAGQYSNQPQHF.

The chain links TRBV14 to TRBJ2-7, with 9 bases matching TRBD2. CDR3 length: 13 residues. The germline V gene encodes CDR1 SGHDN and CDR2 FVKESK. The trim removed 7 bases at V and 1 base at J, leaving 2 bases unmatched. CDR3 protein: CASNAGGSYEQYF. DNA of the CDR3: TGTGCCAGCAACGCGGGAGGGTCCTACGAGCAGTACTTC. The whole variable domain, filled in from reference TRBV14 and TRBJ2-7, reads EAGVTQFPSHSVIEKGQTVTLRCDPISGHDNLYWYRRVMGKEIKFLLHFVKESKQDESGMPNNRFLAERTGGTYSTLKVQPAELEDSGVYFCASNAGGSYEQYFGPGTRLTVT.

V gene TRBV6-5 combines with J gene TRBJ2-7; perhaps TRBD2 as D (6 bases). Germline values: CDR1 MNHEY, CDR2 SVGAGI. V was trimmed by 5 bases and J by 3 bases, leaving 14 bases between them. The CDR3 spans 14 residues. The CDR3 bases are TGTGCCAGCAGTCCCCTCGCGGGAAGCTACGAGCAGTACTTC. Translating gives CASSPLAGSYEQYF.

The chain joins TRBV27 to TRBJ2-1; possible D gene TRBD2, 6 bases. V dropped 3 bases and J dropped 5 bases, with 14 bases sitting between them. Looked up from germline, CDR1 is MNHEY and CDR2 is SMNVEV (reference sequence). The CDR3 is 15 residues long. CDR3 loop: CASSLSVEGNNEQFF. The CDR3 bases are TGTGCCAGCAGTTTGAGCGTGGAGGGTAACAATGAGCAGTTCTTC.

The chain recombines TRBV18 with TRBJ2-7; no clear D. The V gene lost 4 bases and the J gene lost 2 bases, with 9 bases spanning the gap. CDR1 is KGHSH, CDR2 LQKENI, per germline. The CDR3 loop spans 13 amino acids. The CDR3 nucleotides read TGTGCCAGCTCACAGGACCGCGCCTACGAGCAGTACTTC. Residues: CASSQDRAYEQYF.

The CDR3 DNA reads as TGTGCCAGCAGCTTAGCGGTTGGGGGCGATGAGCAGTTCTTC. It is translated as CASSLAVGGDEQFF. The chain has TRBV7-8 and TRBJ2-1, with D perhaps TRBD1 (6 bases). This CDR3 is 14 amino acids long. Trimming removed 0 bases from V and 8 bases from J, with 11 bases in between. CDR1 is SGHVS, CDR2 FQNEAQ, per germline.

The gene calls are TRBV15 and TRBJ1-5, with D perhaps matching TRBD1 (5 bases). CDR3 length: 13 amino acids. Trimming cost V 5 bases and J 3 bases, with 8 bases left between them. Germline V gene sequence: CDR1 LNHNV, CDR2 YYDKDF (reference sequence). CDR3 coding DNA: TGTGCCACCAGCGGGGGGTCCAATCAGCCCCAGCATTTT. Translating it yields CATSGGSNQPQHF. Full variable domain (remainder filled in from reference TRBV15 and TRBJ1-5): DAMVIQNPRYQVTQFGKPVTLSCSQTLNHNVMYWYQQKSSQAPKLLFHYYDKDFNNEADTPDNFQSRRPNTSFCFLDIRSPGLGDTAMYLCATSGGSNQPQHFGDGTRLSIL.

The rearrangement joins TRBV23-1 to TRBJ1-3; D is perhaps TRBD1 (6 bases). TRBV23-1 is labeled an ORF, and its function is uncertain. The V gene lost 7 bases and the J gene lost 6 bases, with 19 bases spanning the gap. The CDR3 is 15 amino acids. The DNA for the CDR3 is TGCGCCAGCAAGGGGGAGGGGTACCACTTAAACACCATATATTTT. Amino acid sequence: CASKGEGYHLNTIYF.

CDR3 bases: TGTGCCAGTAGTATTAAATGGATTTACTCCTACAATGAGCAGTTCTTC. This gives the protein CASSIKWIYSYNEQFF. This sequence joins TRBV19 and TRBJ2-1, with D uncertain. This CDR3 region has 16 residues. Germline V gene data show CDR1 as LNHDA and CDR2 as SQIVND (reference sequence). The V end lost 3 bases, the J end lost 0 bases, and 12 bases lay between the germline ends.

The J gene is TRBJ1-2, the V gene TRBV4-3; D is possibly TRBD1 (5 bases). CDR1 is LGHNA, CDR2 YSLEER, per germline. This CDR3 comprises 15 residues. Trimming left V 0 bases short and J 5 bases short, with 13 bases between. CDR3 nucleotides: TGCGCCAGCAGCCAAGATCCCCAGGGTGTTTATGGCTACACCTTC. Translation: CASSQDPQGVYGYTF.

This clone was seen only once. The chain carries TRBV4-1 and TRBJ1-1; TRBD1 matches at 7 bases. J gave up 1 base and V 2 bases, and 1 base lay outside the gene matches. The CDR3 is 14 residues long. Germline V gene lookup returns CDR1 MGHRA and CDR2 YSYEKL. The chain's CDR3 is CASSQNRGNTEAFF. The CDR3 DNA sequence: TGCGCCAGCAGCCAAAACAGGGGGAACACTGAAGCTTTCTTT.

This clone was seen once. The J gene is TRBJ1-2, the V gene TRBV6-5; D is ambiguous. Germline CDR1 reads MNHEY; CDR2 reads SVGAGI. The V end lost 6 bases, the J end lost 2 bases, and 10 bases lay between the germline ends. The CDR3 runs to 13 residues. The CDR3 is CASSFSINYGYTF. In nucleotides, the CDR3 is TGTGCCAGCAGCTTTTCAATCAACTATGGCTACACCTTC.

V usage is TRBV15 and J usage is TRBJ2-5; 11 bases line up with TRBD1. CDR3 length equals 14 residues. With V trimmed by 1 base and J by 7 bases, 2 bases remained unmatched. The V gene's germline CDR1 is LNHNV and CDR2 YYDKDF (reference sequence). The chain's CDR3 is CATSRVGQGGTQYF. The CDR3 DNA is TGTGCCACCAGCAGAGTGGGACAGGGGGGGACCCAGTACTTC.

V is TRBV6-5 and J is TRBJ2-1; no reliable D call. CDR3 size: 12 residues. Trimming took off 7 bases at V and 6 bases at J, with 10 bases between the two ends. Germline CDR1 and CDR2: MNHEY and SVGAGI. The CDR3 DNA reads TGTGCCAGCAAGACACTAACCAATGAGCAGTTCTTC. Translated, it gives CASKTLTNEQFF.

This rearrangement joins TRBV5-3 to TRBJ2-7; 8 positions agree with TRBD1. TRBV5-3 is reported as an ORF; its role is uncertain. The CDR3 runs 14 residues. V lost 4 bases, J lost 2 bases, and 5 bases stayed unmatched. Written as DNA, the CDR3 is TGTGCCAGAAGCCCCGGGACAGGTCCCTACGAGCAGTACTTC. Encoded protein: CARSPGTGPYEQYF.

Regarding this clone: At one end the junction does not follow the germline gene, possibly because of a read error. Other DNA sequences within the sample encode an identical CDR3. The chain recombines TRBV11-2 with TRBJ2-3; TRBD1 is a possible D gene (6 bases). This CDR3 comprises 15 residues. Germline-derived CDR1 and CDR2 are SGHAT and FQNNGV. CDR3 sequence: CASSLWTASTDTQYF. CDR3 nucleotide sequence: TGTGCTAGCAGCCTCTGGACAGCTAGCACAGATACGCAGTATTTT.